This TCR beta chain stems from a study of T cell clonality in common variable immunodeficiency. Assay: immunoSEQ multiplex PCR; the TCRdb copy retains only in-frame clones and omits some. The repertoire consists of 40,000 to 65,000 clones, none detected only once. This clone has a count of ten or more. The sequencing sample was made of peripheral blood mononuclear cells. This sequence was found in a person between 18 and 75 years old in good health.

The CDR3 loop reads CSAGGTASYEQYF. The DNA read from the CDR3 is TGCAGTGCTGGGGGGACAGCCTCCTACGAG. This sequence joins TRBV20-1 and TRBJ2-7, with D possibly being TRBD1 (7 bases). The read stops 3 residues short of the end of the CDR3; the missing end is completed from the germline J gene. V was pared by 5 bases and J by 0 bases, with 11 bases between. Germline lookup yields CDR1 DFQATT and CDR2 SNEGSKA (reference sequence). The CDR3 sequence is 13 residues long.